These 2 T cell receptor beta chains share one sample of origin, sequenced in a study of blood T cell repertoires in COVID-19. TCRdb keeps only in-frame clones here, not all; method: immunoSEQ multiplex PCR. The data show roughly 200,000 clones, roughly 85% seen once. The material sequenced was peripheral blood. All receptors derive from a man between 60 and 70 years old with acute or convalescent COVID-19.

The rearrangement uses TRBV27 and TRBJ2-7; 11 bases fit TRBD1. V lost 5 bases and J lost 3; bases outside the gene matches: 3. The CDR3 contains 14 residues. The germline gives CDR1 MNHEY, CDR2 SMNVEV (reference sequence). The CDR3 coding sequence is TGTGCCAGCAGTCCCGGGACAGGGGGCTACGAGCAGTACTTC. Protein: CASSPGTGGYEQYF.

The chain links TRBV19 to TRBJ2-7, with 8 bases that match TRBD2. Germline-derived CDR1 and CDR2 are LNHDA and SQIVND (reference sequence). After removal of 4 bases from V and 1 base from J, the junction contained 3 bases not matched to a gene. The CDR3 has 14 amino acids. The CDR3 coding sequence is TGTGCCAGTAGTACCAGCGGGAGTTCCTACGAGCAGTACTTC. Its protein is CASSTSGSSYEQYF.